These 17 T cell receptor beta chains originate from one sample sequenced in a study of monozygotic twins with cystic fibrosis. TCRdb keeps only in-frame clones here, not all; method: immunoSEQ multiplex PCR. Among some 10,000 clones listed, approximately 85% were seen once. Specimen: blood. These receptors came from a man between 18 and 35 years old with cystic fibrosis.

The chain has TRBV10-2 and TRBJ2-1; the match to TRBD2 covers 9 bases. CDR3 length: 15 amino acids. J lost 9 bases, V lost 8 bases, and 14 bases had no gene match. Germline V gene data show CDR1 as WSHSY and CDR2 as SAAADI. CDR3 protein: CASAETGGRGREQFF. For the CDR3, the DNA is TGCGCCAGCGCCGAGACCGGCGGGAGGGGGCGTGAGCAGTTCTTC.

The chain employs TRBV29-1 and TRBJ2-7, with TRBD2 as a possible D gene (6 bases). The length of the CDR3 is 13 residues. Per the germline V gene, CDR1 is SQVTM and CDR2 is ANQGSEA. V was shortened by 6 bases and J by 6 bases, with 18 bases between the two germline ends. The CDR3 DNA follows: TGCAGCGTATTGACTACCTCGGAGGGCGAGCAGTACTTC. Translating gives CSVLTTSEGEQYF.

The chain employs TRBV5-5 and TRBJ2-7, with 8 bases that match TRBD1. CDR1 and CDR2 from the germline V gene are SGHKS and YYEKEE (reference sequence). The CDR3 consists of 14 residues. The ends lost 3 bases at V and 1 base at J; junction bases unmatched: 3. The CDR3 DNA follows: TGTGCCAGCAGCTCGACAGGGGAGTCCTACGAGCAGTACTTC. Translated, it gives CASSSTGESYEQYF.

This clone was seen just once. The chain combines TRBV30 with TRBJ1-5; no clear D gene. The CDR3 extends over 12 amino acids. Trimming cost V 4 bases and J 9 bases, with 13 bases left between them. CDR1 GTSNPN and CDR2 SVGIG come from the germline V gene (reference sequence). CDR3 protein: CAWTQGIGPQHF. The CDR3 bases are TGTGCCTGGACACAAGGGATTGGGCCCCAGCATTTT. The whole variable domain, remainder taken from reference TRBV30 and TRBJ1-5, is SQTIHQWPATLVQPVGSPLSLECTVEGTSNPNLYWYRQAAGRGLQLLFYSVGIGQISSEVPQNLSASRPQDRQFILSSKKLLLSDSGFYLCAWTQGIGPQHFGDGTRLSIL.

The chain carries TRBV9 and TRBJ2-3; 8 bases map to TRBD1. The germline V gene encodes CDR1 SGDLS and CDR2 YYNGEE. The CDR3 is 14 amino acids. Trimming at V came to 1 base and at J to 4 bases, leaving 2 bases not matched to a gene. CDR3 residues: CASSVRQGSDTQYF. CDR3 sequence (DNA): TGTGCCAGCAGCGTAAGACAGGGGTCAGATACGCAGTATTTT.

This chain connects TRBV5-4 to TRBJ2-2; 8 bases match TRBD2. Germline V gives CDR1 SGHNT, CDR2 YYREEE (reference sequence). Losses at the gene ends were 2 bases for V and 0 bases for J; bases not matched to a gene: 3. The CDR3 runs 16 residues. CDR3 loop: CASSFFGGANTGELFF. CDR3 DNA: TGTGCCAGCAGCTTCTTCGGGGGGGCGAACACCGGGGAGCTGTTTTTT.

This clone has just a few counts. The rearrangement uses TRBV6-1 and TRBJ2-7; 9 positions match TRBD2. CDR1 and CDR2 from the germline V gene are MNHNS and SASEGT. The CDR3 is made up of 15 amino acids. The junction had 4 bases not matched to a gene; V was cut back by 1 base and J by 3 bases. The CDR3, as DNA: TGTGCCAGCAGTGAAGGATCTAGCGGGATCTACGAGCAGTACTTC. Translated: CASSEGSSGIYEQYF.

The CDR3 sequence: CASSFLYPYRGVIDEQFF. The DNA of the CDR3 is TGTGCCAGCAGCTTTTTATACCCTTATAGGGGGGTTATAGATGAGCAGTTCTTC. This chain joins TRBV7-8 and TRBJ2-1; D possibly uses TRBD1 or TRBD2 (6 bases each). The germline V and J ends were trimmed by 3 bases and 8 bases, with 26 bases remaining between them. Germline V gene lookup returns CDR1 SGHVS and CDR2 FQNEAQ. The CDR3 is made up of 18 amino acids.

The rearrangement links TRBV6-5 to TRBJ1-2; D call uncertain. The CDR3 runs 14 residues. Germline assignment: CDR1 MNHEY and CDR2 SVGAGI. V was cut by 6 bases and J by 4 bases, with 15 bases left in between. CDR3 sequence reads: CASSFDRAPYGYTF. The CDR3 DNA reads TGTGCCAGCAGCTTCGACCGCGCACCCTATGGCTACACCTTC.

The CDR3 coding sequence is TGTGCCATCAAAGGGACAGGACTAAACTATGGCTACACCTTC. It is translated as CAIKGTGLNYGYTF. The V and J genes are TRBV10-3 and TRBJ1-2; 8 positions agree with TRBD1. CDR1 is ENHRY and CDR2 is SYGVKD in the germline V gene. The CDR3 is 14 amino acids. The trim removed 7 bases at V and 2 bases at J, leaving 6 bases unmatched.

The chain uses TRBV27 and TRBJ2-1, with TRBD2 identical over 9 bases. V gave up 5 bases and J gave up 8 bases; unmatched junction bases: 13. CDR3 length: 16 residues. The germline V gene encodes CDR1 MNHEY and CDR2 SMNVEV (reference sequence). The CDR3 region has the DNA TGTGCCAGCAGTCCCCGTGGAGTAGCGGGAGTACATGAGCAGTTCTTC. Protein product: CASSPRGVAGVHEQFF.

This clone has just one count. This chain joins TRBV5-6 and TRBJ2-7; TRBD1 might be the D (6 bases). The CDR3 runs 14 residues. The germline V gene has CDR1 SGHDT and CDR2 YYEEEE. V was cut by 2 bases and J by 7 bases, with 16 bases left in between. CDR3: CASSFITGTGEQYF. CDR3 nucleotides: TGTGCCAGCAGCTTTATTACAGGGACGGGGGAGCAGTACTTC.

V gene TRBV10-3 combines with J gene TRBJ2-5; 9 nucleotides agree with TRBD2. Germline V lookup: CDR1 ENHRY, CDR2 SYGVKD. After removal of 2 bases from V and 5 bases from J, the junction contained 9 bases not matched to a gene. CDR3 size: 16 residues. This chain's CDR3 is CAISEDGSGSLETQYF. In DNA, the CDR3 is TGTGCCATCAGTGAGGATGGTAGCGGGAGTTTGGAGACCCAGTACTTC.

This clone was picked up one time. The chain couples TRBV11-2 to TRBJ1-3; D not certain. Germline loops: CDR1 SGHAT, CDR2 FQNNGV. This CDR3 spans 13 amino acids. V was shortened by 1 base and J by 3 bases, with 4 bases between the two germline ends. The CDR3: CASSLAGGNTIYF. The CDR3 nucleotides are TGTGCCAGCAGCTTAGCAGGTGGAAACACCATATATTTT.

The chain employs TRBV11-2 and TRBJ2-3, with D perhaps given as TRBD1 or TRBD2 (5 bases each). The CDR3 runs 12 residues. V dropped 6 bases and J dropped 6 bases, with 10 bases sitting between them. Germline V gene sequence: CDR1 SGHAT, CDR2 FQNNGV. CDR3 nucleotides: TGTGCCAGCAGGGATGAGGGGGATACGCAGTATTTT. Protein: CASRDEGDTQYF.

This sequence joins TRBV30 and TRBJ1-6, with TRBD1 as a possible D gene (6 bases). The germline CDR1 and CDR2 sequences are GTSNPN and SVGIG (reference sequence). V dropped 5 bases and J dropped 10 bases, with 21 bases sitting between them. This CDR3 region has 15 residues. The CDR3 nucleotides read TGTGCCTGGGACAGACAGGTAGTAGGAGGATCACCCCTCCACTTT. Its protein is CAWDRQVVGGSPLHF.

CDR3 protein: CASSLVPGEPYEQYF. CDR3 in DNA: TGTGCCAGCAGCTTAGTACCGGGAGAGCCCTACGAGCAGTACTTC. This chain joins TRBV7-2 and TRBJ2-7; tentatively, D is TRBD2 (6 bases). Germline V gene sequence: CDR1 SGHTA, CDR2 FQGNSA. This CDR3 is built from 15 residues. Trimming removed 1 base at V and 2 bases at J, with 12 bases between.